A selection of T cell receptor beta chains follows, all from one sample in a study of shared clonotypes between healthy human individuals. This table comes from immunoSEQ multiplex PCR, and its TCRdb copy is limited to in-frame clones, with some not included. The repertoire holds roughly 1,000,000 clones, with around 82% as singletons. The specimen was memory CD4+ T cells from PBMCs. The receptors originated from a young man in good health. Some clones in this sample may be carry-over from other donors' samples. Both conserved end residues are part of each CDR3. A D gene is named only where the DNA matches it firmly. Expanded clones are given a class, and other clones once, few, many or no size at all.

v_call,clone_size,d_call,j_call,cdr3_aa,cdr3_nt
TRBV5-8,many,TRBD1,TRBJ1-4,CASSWGQATNEKLFF,TGTGCCAGCAGCTGGGGACAGGCAACTAATGAAAAACTGTTTTTT
TRBV7-2,-,-,TRBJ2-1,CASSLGLSSYNEQFF,TGTGCCAGCAGCTTAGGGTTGAGCTCCTACAATGAGCAGTTCTTC
TRBV12-5,-,TRBD2,TRBJ2-7,CASGLVQGLAGYEQYF,TGTGCTAGTGGTTTGGTACAGGGGCTAGCGGGGTACGAGCAGTACTTC
TRBV30,-,TRBD1,TRBJ2-6,CAWRRLGTAQSGANVLTF,TGTGCCTGGAGAAGATTGGGGACAGCTCAGTCTGGGGCCAACGTCCTGACTTTC
TRBV5-1,few,-,TRBJ1-1,CASSLNANTEAFF,TGCGCCAGCAGCTTAAACGCGAACACTGAAGCTTTCTTT
TRBV7-2,-,TRBD1,TRBJ2-7,CASSFMGGQGLYEQYF,TGTGCCAGCAGCTTTATGGGGGGACAGGGCCTCTACGAGCAGTACTTC
TRBV5-1,-,TRBD2,TRBJ2-2,CASSLTAGAPGELFF,TGCGCCAGCAGCTTGACGGCGGGAGCTCCCGGGGAGCTGTTTTTT
TRBV4-1,-,TRBD2,TRBJ2-7,CASSQPPLAGGVEQYF,TGCGCCAGCAGCCAACCTCCCCTAGCGGGAGGAGTTGAGCAGTACTTC
TRBV7-2,-,TRBD2,TRBJ2-1,CASGLAGGENEQFF,TGTGCCAGCGGACTAGCGGGAGGTGAGAATGAGCAGTTCTTC
TRBV7-2,-,-,TRBJ1-3,CASSTGGTFGNTIYF,TGTGCCAGCAGCACTGGAGGGACATTTGGAAACACCATATATTTT
TRBV15,-,-,TRBJ2-7,CATSREGNEQYF,TGTGCCACCAGCAGAGAAGGAAACGAGCAGTACTTC
TRBV5-6,-,TRBD1,TRBJ2-5,CASSLVSRQGVRETQYF,TGTGCCAGCAGCTTGGTCTCTCGCCAGGGGGTAAGAGAGACCCAGTACTTC
TRBV2,once,-,TRBJ1-5,CASSEEEYSNQPQHF,TGTGCCAGCAGTGAAGAGGAGTATAGCAATCAGCCCCAGCATTTT
TRBV18,-,TRBD2,TRBJ2-1,CASSPAGGSYNEQFF,TGTGCCAGCTCACCAGCGGGAGGATCCTACAATGAGCAGTTCTTC
TRBV5-6,few,-,TRBJ1-2,CASSLEAQDYGYTF,TGTGCCAGCAGCTTGGAGGCTCAGGACTATGGCTACACCTTC
TRBV4-1,-,-,TRBJ1-5,CASSQGAGNQPQHF,TGCGCCAGCAGCCAGGGGGCCGGCAATCAGCCCCAGCATTTT
TRBV6-6,few,TRBD2,TRBJ2-7,CASSWGGSRNEQYF,TGTGCCAGCAGTTGGGGGGGGAGCCGGAACGAGCAGTACTTC
TRBV5-5,-,TRBD2,TRBJ2-5,CASSPGGLETQYF,TGTGCCAGCAGCCCGGGGGGGCTGGAGACCCAGTACTTC
TRBV5-5,-,-,TRBJ1-2,CASSLYRDGNYGYTF,TGTGCCAGCAGCTTATACCGGGACGGGAACTATGGCTACACCTTC
TRBV5-1,-,TRBD1,TRBJ2-2,CASSLAPQGEAGELFF,TGCGCCAGCAGCTTGGCCCCACAGGGGGAGGCCGGGGAGCTGTTTTTT
TRBV7-2,-,-,TRBJ2-7,CASSSRREGAYEQYF,TGTGCCAGCAGCTCGAGACGGGAAGGAGCCTACGAGCAGTACTTC
TRBV28,few,-,TRBJ1-4,CASSLRAGLNEKLFF,TGTGCCAGCAGTTTAAGGGCAGGCCTTAATGAAAAACTGTTTTTT
TRBV20-1,-,-,TRBJ2-1,CSASSRNEQFF,TGCAGTGCTTCGAGCCGCAATGAGCAGTTCTTC
TRBV6-1,-,-,TRBJ1-1,CASSMGWNTEAFF,TGTGCCAGCTCGATGGGGTGGAACACTGAAGCTTTCTTT
TRBV9,-,-,TRBJ2-3,CASSVARGSDTQYF,TGTGCCAGCAGCGTAGCGAGAGGGTCAGATACGCAGTATTTT
TRBV28,-,-,TRBJ2-3,CASSNPGADTQYF,TGTGCCAGCAGTAACCCAGGGGCAGATACGCAGTATTTT
TRBV5-4,-,-,TRBJ2-6,CASSLNRATSGANVLTF,TGTGCCAGCAGCTTGAACAGGGCCACCTCTGGGGCCAACGTCCTGACTTTC
TRBV15,once,TRBD2,TRBJ2-7,CATSRDRASGRAEQYF,TGTGCCACCAGCAGAGATAGGGCTAGCGGGAGGGCCGAGCAGTACTTC
TRBV7-2,-,TRBD2,TRBJ2-2,CASSYSGADTGELFF,TGTGCCAGCAGCTATAGCGGGGCGGACACCGGGGAGCTGTTTTTT
TRBV2,-,-,TRBJ2-3,CASKRDTQYF,TGTGCCAGCAAGAGAGATACGCAGTATTTT
TRBV7-9,-,-,TRBJ1-3,CATRQSSGNTIYF,TGTGCCACCAGACAGAGCTCTGGAAACACCATATATTTT
TRBV4-2,-,TRBD1,TRBJ1-4,CASSQGGQALREKLFF,TGTGCCAGCAGCCAGGGGGGACAGGCCCTTAGGGAAAAACTGTTTTTT
TRBV5-4,-,-,TRBJ1-1,CASSLAGDVDTEAFF,TGTGCCAGCAGCTTGGCCGGGGACGTCGACACTGAAGCTTTCTTT
TRBV7-3,-,-,TRBJ2-1,CASSLSASSNEQFF,TGTGCCAGCAGCTTATCCGCCAGCTCCAATGAGCAGTTCTTC
TRBV5-1,few,TRBD2,TRBJ2-7,CASSWTSSHYEQYF,TGCGCCAGCAGCTGGACTAGCAGCCACTACGAGCAGTACTTC
TRBV7-3,few,TRBD2,TRBJ2-3,CASSLTGLADTQYF,TGTGCCAGCAGCTTAACGGGACTAGCGGATACGCAGTATTTT
TRBV11-3,once,-,TRBJ2-3,CASSLDGSTDTQYF,TGTGCCAGCAGCTTAGATGGAAGCACAGATACGCAGTATTTT
TRBV5-1,-,-,TRBJ2-3,CASSLSGVADTQYF,TGCGCCAGCAGCTTGTCTGGGGTGGCAGATACGCAGTATTTT
TRBV28,-,TRBD2,TRBJ2-5,CASSLWAGGQETQYF,TGTGCCAGCAGTTTATGGGCGGGAGGGCAAGAGACCCAGTACTTC
TRBV11-2,-,-,TRBJ2-2,CASSLVAHTGELFF,TGTGCCAGCAGCTTAGTGGCGCACACCGGGGAGCTGTTTTTT
TRBV10-3,-,TRBD1,TRBJ2-7,CAIRGQGAYGSYEQYF,TGTGCCATCAGGGGACAGGGAGCATATGGGTCCTACGAGCAGTACTTC
TRBV4-1,-,TRBD2,TRBJ2-5,CASSRTSGPQETQYF,TGCGCCAGCAGCCGGACTAGCGGTCCCCAAGAGACCCAGTACTTC
TRBV10-3,-,-,TRBJ1-5,CAISEFTIGTWDSGNQPQHF,TGTGCCATCAGTGAGTTCACGATAGGTACGTGGGATTCTGGCAATCAGCCCCAGCATTTT
TRBV6-1,many,-,TRBJ2-2,CASRMGLNTGELFF,TGTGCCAGCAGGATGGGACTGAACACCGGGGAGCTGTTTTTT
TRBV6-6,-,-,TRBJ1-5,CASSLEPSNQPQHF,TGTGCCAGCAGCCTGGAGCCAAGCAATCAGCCCCAGCATTTT
TRBV27,once,TRBD2,TRBJ2-3,CASSFRLATDTQYF,TGTGCCAGCAGTTTCCGACTAGCTACAGATACGCAGTATTTT
TRBV18,-,-,TRBJ2-1,CASSPLAGEQFF,TGTGCCAGCTCACCACTAGCCGGAGAGCAGTTCTTC
TRBV10-3,-,TRBD2,TRBJ2-6,CAIRGREAASGANVLTF,TGTGCCATCAGGGGCCGGGAGGCGGCCTCTGGGGCCAACGTCCTGACTTTC
TRBV7-9,-,-,TRBJ2-1,CASSIGWGNEQFF,TGTGCCAGCAGCATAGGGTGGGGGAATGAGCAGTTCTTC
TRBV5-4,once,-,TRBJ2-5,CASSKRQETQYF,TGTGCCAGCAGCAAGCGACAAGAGACCCAGTACTTC
TRBV4-2,-,-,TRBJ1-2,CASSQDRQLYGYTF,TGTGCCAGCAGCCAAGATCGGCAGCTCTATGGCTACACCTTC
TRBV11-2,-,-,TRBJ1-2,CASSLDPGHAGYTF,TGTGCCAGCAGCTTAGATCCGGGCCATGCTGGCTACACCTTC
TRBV5-1,-,-,TRBJ2-1,CASSSAGQNNEQFF,TGCGCCAGCAGCTCTGCCGGACAGAACAATGAGCAGTTCTTC
TRBV2,once,-,TRBJ1-1,CASSATLGTEAFF,TGTGCCAGCAGCGCAACCTTGGGCACTGAAGCTTTCTTT
TRBV7-3,few,-,TRBJ2-3,CASSLMRDDTQYF,TGTGCCAGCTCTCTGATGCGGGACGATACGCAGTATTTT